Ten or more counts support the clone carrying this TCR beta chain. TCR beta CDR3 regions were amplified from RNA transcripts. When the TCR CDR3 underwent first-round RT-PCR, the HTBI primer set was used. Each CDR3 protein is one row after TCRdb ran MiXCR on the multiplex PCR reads. Among hundreds of thousands of distinct CDR3 sequences listed, around a quarter were seen once. Germline V lookup: CDR1 MNHNS, CDR2 SASEGT. The CDR3 has 11 amino acids. V lost 9 bases, J lost 7 bases, and 12 bases lay in between. This entry is derived from a study of T cells in Graves' hyperthyroidism and ophthalmopathy. The origin of this receptor is a woman in her thirties with Graves' ophthalmopathy. The sequencing input was blood. The rearrangement links TRBV6-1 to TRBJ1-1, with D possibly being TRBD1 (5 bases). The CDR3 coding sequence is TGTGCCAGTTCTGAGGGGAGTGAAGCTTTCTTT. Its protein is CASSEGSEAFF.